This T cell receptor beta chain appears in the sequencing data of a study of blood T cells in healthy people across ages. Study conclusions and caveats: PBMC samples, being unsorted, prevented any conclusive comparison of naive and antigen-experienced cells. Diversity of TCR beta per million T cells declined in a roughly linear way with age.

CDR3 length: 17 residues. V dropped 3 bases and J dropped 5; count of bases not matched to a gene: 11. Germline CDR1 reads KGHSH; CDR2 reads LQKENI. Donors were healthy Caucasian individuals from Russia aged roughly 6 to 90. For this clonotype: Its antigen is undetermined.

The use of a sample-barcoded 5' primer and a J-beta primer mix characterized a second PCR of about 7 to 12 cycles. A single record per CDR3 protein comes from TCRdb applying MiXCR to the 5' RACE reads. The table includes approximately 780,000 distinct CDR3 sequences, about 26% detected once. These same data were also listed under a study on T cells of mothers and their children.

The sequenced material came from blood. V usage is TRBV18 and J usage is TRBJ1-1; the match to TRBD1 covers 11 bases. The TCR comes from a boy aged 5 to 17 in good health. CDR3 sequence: CASSPDRGRLGETEAFF. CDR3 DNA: TGTGCCAGCTCACCGGACAGGGGGCGTTTAGGTGAGACTGAAGCTTTCTTT.